The present T cell receptor beta chain was sequenced within a study of blood T cell repertoires in COVID-19 (dated by TCRdb to about 2020). For the study in its entirety: Samples from collaborators originated in the United States, Italy and Spain and spanned both the acute and convalescent phases of COVID-19. HLA class I and class II types, where available, came from metadata supplied by the sample provider rather than from assay-based typing. The material from the prospective study consisted of cDNA or gDNA derived from T cells, B-cell-depleted T cells, or PBMCs. The sample metadata nearly always contained a de-identified subject ID, COVID-19 status, age in years and sex. Samples were obtained from the ongoing ImmuneRACE study (first 160 participants) and from 1,254 subjects provided by 6 global collaborators. The repertoires were released in a freely available public database meant as a resource for research on the immune response to SARS-CoV-2. The dataset comprised deeply sampled blood TCRbeta repertoires from subjects exposed to, actively infected with, or recovered from COVID-19.

Beyond this particular receptor, the publication reports: The quantity of clinical and demographic metadata differed by source and by participant and was supplied without curation.

Each collaborating institution followed its own protocols to collect whole blood in K2EDTA tubes. For TCRbeta analysis, collaborators shipped samples as frozen whole blood, isolated PBMCs, or DNA extracted from either of those sample types. As encoded in the germline V gene, CDR1 is MDHEN while CDR2 is SYDVKM. V is pared back by 4 bases and J by 2 bases, with 18 bases lying between the germline termini. The CDR3 measures 17 amino acids from cysteine to phenylalanine. Kept here is only the CDR3 DNA, which spans 51 bases and is read in frame from base 1. TCRbeta CDR3 regions were amplified from genomic DNA using the immunoSEQ Assay, a bias-controlled multiplex PCR. The original pipeline was this. Nucleated cell counts per sample were estimated from amplification of reference gene primers within the assay. To quantify the absolute abundance of each unique TCRbeta CDR3 rearrangement, sequence reads were collapsed and filtered. For each sample, productive Simpson clonality was calculated as the square root of Simpson's diversity index over productive rearrangements. Entries here come from immuneACCESS through TCRdb and include only in-frame sequences with V and J called. Some clones fail to appear in such tables; in the studies checked, an unresolved V gene covers under half of the shortfall, and the cause of the remainder is unknown. The V and J calls and clone size come from that table; D and trimming were worked out from the DNA. The table for this sample lists some 130,000 clones; 70% to 90% of them were counted only once. The ten largest clones capture about 9.4% of the sample.

Points on this clone: Its target antigen remains unknown. No much larger clonotype is one base removed from it; base qualities were not supplied.

The sample consisted of peripheral blood. The rearranged chain carries TRBV28 and TRBJ1-5; TRBD1 is possibly the D segment (6 matching bases). The sequence came from a man aged 50 or older with acute or convalescent COVID-19. The CDR3 reads as follows: CASSSPPGAGGNQPQHF. The DNA sequence is as follows: TGTGCCAGCAGTTCCCCCCCAGGGGCAGGTGGCAATCAGCCCCAGCATTTT. With the portions outside the CDR3 filled from the reference TRBV28 and TRBJ1-5 genes, the complete variable region becomes DVKVTQSSRYLVKRTGEKVFLECVQDMDHENMFWYRQDPGLGLRLIYFSYDVKMKEKGDIPEGYSVSREKKERFSLILESASTNQTSMYLCASSSPPGAGGNQPQHFGDGTRLSIL.